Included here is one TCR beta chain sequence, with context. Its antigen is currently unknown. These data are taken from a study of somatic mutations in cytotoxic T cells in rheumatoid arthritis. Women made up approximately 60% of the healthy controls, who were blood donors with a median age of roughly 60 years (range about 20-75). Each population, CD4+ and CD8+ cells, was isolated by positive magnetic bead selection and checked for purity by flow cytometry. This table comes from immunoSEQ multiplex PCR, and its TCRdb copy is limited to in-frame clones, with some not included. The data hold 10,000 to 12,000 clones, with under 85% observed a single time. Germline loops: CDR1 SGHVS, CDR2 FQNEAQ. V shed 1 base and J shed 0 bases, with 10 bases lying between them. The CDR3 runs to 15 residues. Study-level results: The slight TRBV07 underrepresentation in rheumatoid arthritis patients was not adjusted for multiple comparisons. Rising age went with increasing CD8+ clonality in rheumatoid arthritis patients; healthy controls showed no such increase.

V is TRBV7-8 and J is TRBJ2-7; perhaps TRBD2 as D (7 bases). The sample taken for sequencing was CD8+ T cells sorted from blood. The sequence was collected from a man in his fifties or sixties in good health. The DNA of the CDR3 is TGTGCCAGCAGCTTAGGGGGGGGGCGCTCCTACGAGCAGTACTTC. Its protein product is CASSLGGGRSYEQYF.